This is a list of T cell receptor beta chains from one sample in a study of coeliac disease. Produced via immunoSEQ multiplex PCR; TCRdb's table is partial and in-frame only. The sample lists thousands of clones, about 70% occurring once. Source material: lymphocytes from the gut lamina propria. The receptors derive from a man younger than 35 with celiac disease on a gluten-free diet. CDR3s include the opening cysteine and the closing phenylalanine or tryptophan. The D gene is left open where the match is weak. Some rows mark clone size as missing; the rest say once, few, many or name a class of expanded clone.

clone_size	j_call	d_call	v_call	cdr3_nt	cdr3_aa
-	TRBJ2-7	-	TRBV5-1	TGCGCCAGCAGCTTGGCGGCGGGGAGATACGAGCAGTACTTC	CASSLAAGRYEQYF
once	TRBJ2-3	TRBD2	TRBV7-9	TGTGCCAGCAGCCAATCTAGCGGGGGAGGAGATACGCAGTATTTT	CASSQSSGGGDTQYF
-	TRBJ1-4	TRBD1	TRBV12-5	TGTGCTAGTGGTCGGGACAGCCAAGCTGAAAAACTGTTTTTT	CASGRDSQAEKLFF
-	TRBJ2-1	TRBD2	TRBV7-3	TGTGCCAGCAGCCCGACTAGCGGGGGGCACAATGAGCAGTTCTTC	CASSPTSGGHNEQFF
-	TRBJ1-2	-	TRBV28	TGTGCCAGCAGACCTGGGGGGGGAGGTTTGGTCTATGGCTACACCTTC	CASRPGGGGLVYGYTF
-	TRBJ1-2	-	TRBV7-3	TGTGCCAGCAGCTTAACCCCGGGAGGGAACTATGGCTACACCTTC	CASSLTPGGNYGYTF
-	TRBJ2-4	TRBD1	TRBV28	TGTGCCAGCAGTTTTGGGGGACAGGGGTCCATTCAGTACTTC	CASSFGGQGSIQYF
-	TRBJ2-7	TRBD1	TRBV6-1	TGTGCCAGCAGTCCTAATGGACAGGACTACGAGCAGTACTTC	CASSPNGQDYEQYF
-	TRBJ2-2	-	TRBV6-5	TGTGCCAGCAGTTGGACGGGGGACACCGGGGAGCTGTTTTTT	CASSWTGDTGELFF
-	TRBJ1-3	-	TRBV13	TGTGCCAGCAGCTTAGGCTTACTCCCTGGAAACACCATATATTTT	CASSLGLLPGNTIYF
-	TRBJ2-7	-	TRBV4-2	TGTGCCAGCAGCCCACACCCCGGACAGTCCGCCTACGAGCAGTACTTC	CASSPHPGQSAYEQYF
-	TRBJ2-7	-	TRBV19	TGTGCCAGTAGTAGCCCTCACAAGGGGGTCGAGCAGTACTTC	CASSSPHKGVEQYF
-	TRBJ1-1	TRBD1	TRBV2	TGTGCCAGCAGGGTGACAGGGGACACTGAAGCTTTCTTT	CASRVTGDTEAFF
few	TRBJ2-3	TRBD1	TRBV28	TGTGCCAGCAGTTTATCCAGGGCTGGGACAGCTCTGAATACGCAGTATTTT	CASSLSRAGTALNTQYF
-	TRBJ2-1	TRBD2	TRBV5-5	TGTGCCAGCAGCTTGGATCCGGGGGGGCATGAGCAGTTCTTC	CASSLDPGGHEQFF
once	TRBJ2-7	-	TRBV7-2	TGTGCCAGCAGCCTAATAGTAGGGGTTAACGACGGCGAGCAGTACTTC	CASSLIVGVNDGEQYF
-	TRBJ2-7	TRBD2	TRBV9	TGTGCCAGCAGCATAACCGGGACTAGCGGGTCCTACGAGCAGTACTTC	CASSITGTSGSYEQYF